The entry below describes one T cell receptor beta chain. Time point noted: after trial treatment. Treatment: LDRT plus nivolumab, ipilimumab, low-dose cyclophosphamide and aspirin (RACIN trial). The sample belongs to a study of low-dose radiotherapy and immunotherapy resistance in tumors. Study overall: The study delivered 0.5 Gy per fraction every 2 weeks to Cohort 1, totaling 6.5 Gy. A dose of 1 Gy per fraction every two weeks went to Cohort 2, totaling 13 Gy over 26 weeks.

Trimming took 5 bases from V and 0 from J, leaving 11 bases between them. The CDR3 consists of 14 residues. Germline CDR1 reads SNHLY; CDR2 reads FYNNEI. With TRAV- and TRBV-specific primers, first-strand cDNA was made, covering the alpha and beta chains. A roughly 20-cycle PCR with a constant-region primer and V-primer adapter amplified TCRs. TCRdb reprocessed the reads via MiXCR and lists one record per CDR3 protein. The data show some 94,000 distinct CDR3 sequences, under 25% seen once. Sequenced here: PBMCs, sampled after low-dose radiotherapy plus immunotherapy. The V and J genes are TRBV2 and TRBJ2-7; D is unresolved. The sequence was collected from a female donor with ovarian cancer. In DNA, the CDR3 is TGTGCCAGCAGTCCCGGGCCCCGCTCCTACGAGCAGTACTTC. This gives the protein CASSPGPRSYEQYF.